Ten or more counts support the clone carrying this T cell receptor (beta chain). Its antigen is not known. Uncontrolled infection, other autoimmune disease, pregnancy or lactation excluded patients. The data are from a study of T cells in Graves' hyperthyroidism and ophthalmopathy. General study points: The model foresaw ophthalmopathy a median around 6 months prior to onset. A model using 13 V-J features told ophthalmopathy apart from stable hyperthyroidism.

Amplified regions were TCR beta CDR3 sequences from RNA transcripts. An initial round of RT-PCR targeting the TCR CDR3 relied on the HTBI primer set. TCRdb reanalysed the multiplex PCR reads using MiXCR and keeps one entry per CDR3 protein. The sample includes 550,000 to 650,000 distinct CDR3 sequences, around 13% of them seen just once. The source material was blood. The receptor was isolated from a woman aged 40 to 49 with Graves' hyperthyroidism.

CDR3 nucleotides: TGTGCCATCAGCCCGAAAGACACCATATATTTT. This encodes CAISPKDTIYF. This sequence joins TRBV10-3 and TRBJ1-3; D is uncertain. The V gene's germline CDR1 is ENHRY and CDR2 SYGVKD. CDR3 length equals 11 residues. The germline V and J ends were trimmed by 6 bases and 8 bases, with 8 bases remaining between them.